This T cell receptor beta chain was sequenced for a study of T cell clonality in common variable immunodeficiency. Findings and caveats of the study: CVID subjects shared fewer TCRbeta clones than healthy controls did. The cause of increased CVID clonality remains unclear without subpopulation sequencing. Links between repertoire features and CVID complications were heterogeneity-limited.

This clone was seen ten or more times. The antigen remains undetermined. Most patients and controls had Caucasian heritage. TCRdb keeps only in-frame clones here, not all; method: immunoSEQ multiplex PCR. The sample holds fewer than 75,000 clones, and no clone turns up only once. The receptor's source is a person aged 18 to 75 in good health. Sequences were obtained from peripheral blood mononuclear cells.

CDR3 amino acids: CASSDSGSPYEQYF. The CDR3 bases that were read are TGCGCCAGCAGTGATTCCGGGTCCCCCTACGAG. This chain uses TRBV10-1 with TRBJ2-7; D ambiguous. Coverage ceases 3 residues before the CDR3 finishes, and the germline J gene fills in the end. The V gene lost 3 bases and the J gene lost 2 bases, with 11 bases spanning the gap. The length of the CDR3 is 14 residues. Germline values: CDR1 WNHNN, CDR2 SYGVQD (reference sequence).